The clone carrying this T cell receptor beta chain has only a few counts. Its antigen is still unknown. With a J-beta primer mix and a sample-barcoded 5' primer, a second PCR ran roughly 6 to 11 cycles. TCRdb reanalysed the 5' RACE reads using MiXCR and keeps one entry per CDR3 protein. The table includes 780,000 or so distinct CDR3 sequences, about 55% detected once. This CDR3 spans 14 amino acids. Trimming cost V 6 bases and J 1 base, with 12 bases left between them. CDR1 is MNHEY, CDR2 SVGAGI, per germline. The entry originates in a study of blood T cells in healthy people across ages. At the level of the study: There was about one barcoded beta molecule captured by template switching per two T cells. Findings of the study overall: Without sorted subsets, naive and antigen-experienced compartments could not be conclusively compared. TCR beta diversity was tightly associated with the proportion of naive T cells.

The chain carries TRBV6-5 and TRBJ1-1; D gene unclear. The clonotype comes from an older man in good health. The sequenced sample was blood. In DNA, the CDR3 is TGTGCCAGCAGCCCTGGGTCTTGGAACACTGAAGCTTTCTTT. Protein product: CASSPGSWNTEAFF.